Only a few counts were recorded for the clone carrying this T cell receptor beta chain. Its antigen is still unknown. PCR used 60 Vbeta primers and 13 Jbeta primers. TCRdb keeps only in-frame clones here, not all; method: immunoSEQ multiplex PCR. The sample holds over 150,000 clones, over 70% seen once. This entry is derived from a study of cytomegalovirus exposure and HLA in healthy donors. Turning to the study itself: Among 150 million to 200 million T cells, an earlier analysis found 117 million unique TCR beta sequences. The study, taken as a whole, reports: Sequencing likely generated an artifact that appeared as a cluster of highly shared sequence variants. Despite most TCR sequences being rare, some public TCRs occurred in many donors. A few CMV-associated chains proved CMV antigen-specific in vitro.

The trim removed 1 base at V and 6 bases at J, leaving 3 bases unmatched. The CDR3 covers 14 residues. Germline V gene sequence: CDR1 SGHDN, CDR2 FVKESK. Sequencing input: PBMCs. V and J are TRBV14 and TRBJ2-7, with 10 nucleotides matching TRBD1. The clonotype originates from a woman under 40 in good health and CMV-seropositive. This chain's CDR3 is CASSQATGGSEQYF. CDR3 DNA: TGTGCCAGCAGCCAAGCGACAGGGGGCTCCGAGCAGTACTTC.